The present TCR beta chain was sequenced within a study of Ad26.COV2.S vaccination and SARS-CoV-2 variants. Overall study context: Ad26.COV2.S was injected intramuscularly once or twice, 56 days apart. The study's findings and limits: Substantial breadth was reported for post-vaccination spike-specific CD8+ and CD4+ T cells.

Assay used: immunoSEQ multiplex PCR; TCRdb lists only in-frame clones, some missing. Of 350,000 to 500,000 clones listed, 80% to 95% are singletons. Sample treatment: some 20 received Ad26.COV2.S at low or high dose, single or two shots; five or six received placebo; per-sample allocation not given. Day 63 after the first injection of vaccine or placebo was the sampling time. A remark on this clone: Its specificity is unknown.

The CDR3 loop spans 13 amino acids. Germline assignment: CDR1 MNHEY and CDR2 SVGAGI. The V end lost 0 bases, the J end lost 2 bases, and 4 bases lay between the germline ends. Here the sequenced sample was peripheral blood, taken in a trial of Ad26.COV2.S vaccine versus placebo. The clonotype originates from a person aged 18-65 years who received the Ad26.COV2.S COVID-19 vaccine or a placebo. This chain uses TRBV6-5 with TRBJ1-1; D not certain. The CDR3 region has the DNA TGTGCCAGCAGTTACTCCGCCAACACTGAAGCTTTCTTT. Protein product: CASSYSANTEAFF.